These T cell receptor beta chains were read from a single sample in a study of T cell responses to AZD1222 COVID-19 vaccine. TCRdb keeps only in-frame clones here, not all; method: immunoSEQ multiplex PCR. The sample includes approximately 110,000 clones, about 80% seen only once; the top ten take 5%. The source was peripheral blood, collected on day 0 of AZD1222 vaccination. Receptor source: an adult in good health. Both conserved end residues are part of each CDR3. Fields, in order: D gene, clone size, J gene, V gene, CDR3 DNA, CDR3 protein. D genes are given only for firm matches. Some rows mark clone size as missing; the rest say once, few, many or name a class of expanded clone.

d_gene: TRBD1; abundance: -; j_gene: TRBJ1-6; v_gene: TRBV9; CDR3nt: TGTGCCAGCAGCCCCGGACAGGGGGGAAATTCACCCCTCCACTTT; CDR3aa: CASSPGQGGNSPLHF
d_gene: TRBD2; abundance: -; j_gene: TRBJ2-2; v_gene: TRBV6-2/TRBV6-3; CDR3nt: TGTGCCAGCAGTTACAGGGCTAGCGGGGCTGGGGAGCTGTTTTTT; CDR3aa: CASSYRASGAGELFF
d_gene: -; abundance: few; j_gene: TRBJ2-7; v_gene: TRBV12-5; CDR3nt: TGTGCTAGTGGTAAACTCGGGGGCTCCTACGAGCAGTACTTC; CDR3aa: CASGKLGGSYEQYF
d_gene: TRBD1; abundance: once; j_gene: TRBJ1-5; v_gene: TRBV7-2; CDR3nt: TGTGCCAGCAGTTCCCAGGGGGCCTCCAATCAGCCCCAGCATTTT; CDR3aa: CASSSQGASNQPQHF
d_gene: TRBD1; abundance: -; j_gene: TRBJ1-4; v_gene: TRBV10-3; CDR3nt: TGTGCCATCGGGACAGGGGCTACAGAAAAACTGTTTTTT; CDR3aa: CAIGTGATEKLFF
d_gene: -; abundance: -; j_gene: TRBJ1-2; v_gene: TRBV12-3/TRBV12-4; CDR3nt: TGTGCCAGCAGTCGAGCCAGGTCCCGCGCCACCTTC; CDR3aa: CASSRARSRATF
d_gene: -; abundance: -; j_gene: TRBJ1-4; v_gene: TRBV9; CDR3nt: TGTGCCAGCAGCCCAGACCCCCGGACCCCGAATGAAAAACTGTTTTTT; CDR3aa: CASSPDPRTPNEKLFF
d_gene: TRBD1; abundance: -; j_gene: TRBJ1-6; v_gene: TRBV7-2; CDR3nt: TGTGCCAGCAGCCTGGGGACAGGGGGCTTTTCACCCCTCCACTTT; CDR3aa: CASSLGTGGFSPLHF
d_gene: -; abundance: once; j_gene: TRBJ1-1; v_gene: TRBV7-9; CDR3nt: TGTGCCAGCAGCTTAGGTGCGGTAGGCACTGAAGCTTTCTTT; CDR3aa: CASSLGAVGTEAFF
d_gene: -; abundance: -; j_gene: TRBJ2-1; v_gene: TRBV11-2; CDR3nt: TGTGCCAGCTCCGGCCTGAGCTCCTACAATGAGCAGTTCTTC; CDR3aa: CASSGLSSYNEQFF
d_gene: TRBD1; abundance: once; j_gene: TRBJ1-5; v_gene: TRBV27; CDR3nt: TGTGCCAGCAGTTTCTCGGGACAGGGGTACAATCAGCCCCAGCATTTT; CDR3aa: CASSFSGQGYNQPQHF
d_gene: -; abundance: once; j_gene: TRBJ2-3; v_gene: TRBV3-1/TRBV3-2; CDR3nt: TGTGCCAGCAGCCAAACGGGCGACAAAATAAATACGCAGTATTTT; CDR3aa: CASSQTGDKINTQYF
d_gene: -; abundance: -; j_gene: TRBJ1-5; v_gene: TRBV4-3; CDR3nt: TGCGCCAGCAGCCAAGTTGGCAATCAGCCCCAGCATTTT; CDR3aa: CASSQVGNQPQHF
d_gene: -; abundance: -; j_gene: TRBJ2-7; v_gene: TRBV10-2; CDR3nt: TGCGCCAGCAGTAATGGGGCCTACGAGCAGTACTTC; CDR3aa: CASSNGAYEQYF
d_gene: TRBD1; abundance: once; j_gene: TRBJ1-2; v_gene: TRBV10-3; CDR3nt: TGTGCCATCAGTGAGGGACAGGGGGCAGGTAACGTTGGTGGCTACACCTTC; CDR3aa: CAISEGQGAGNVGGYTF
d_gene: -; abundance: once; j_gene: TRBJ1-5; v_gene: TRBV6-2/TRBV6-3; CDR3nt: TGTGCCAGCAGTTTACCGGGCGTCGCGGATCAGCCCCAGCATTTT; CDR3aa: CASSLPGVADQPQHF
d_gene: -; abundance: -; j_gene: TRBJ2-7; v_gene: TRBV27; CDR3nt: TGTGCCAGCAGTCCACAGCGGGCGGTCGTCTCCTACGAGCAGTACTTC; CDR3aa: CASSPQRAVVSYEQYF
d_gene: -; abundance: few; j_gene: TRBJ2-7; v_gene: TRBV5-6; CDR3nt: TGTGCCAGCAGCTTGTACGGGTTTAGGGCCTACGAGCAGTACTTC; CDR3aa: CASSLYGFRAYEQYF
d_gene: -; abundance: -; j_gene: TRBJ1-1; v_gene: TRBV2; CDR3nt: TGTGCCAGCAGTGATCAGGGAGGGTCCACTGAAGCTTTCTTT; CDR3aa: CASSDQGGSTEAFF
d_gene: -; abundance: -; j_gene: TRBJ1-2; v_gene: TRBV19; CDR3nt: TGTGCCAGTAGTATGCCCCCAGAGGGAGTCTATGGCTACACCTTC; CDR3aa: CASSMPPEGVYGYTF
d_gene: TRBD1; abundance: once; j_gene: TRBJ1-2; v_gene: TRBV5-6; CDR3nt: TGTGCCAGCAGCTTGGTGTCGGGGACAGGGTTGGCCTATGGCTACACCTTC; CDR3aa: CASSLVSGTGLAYGYTF
d_gene: -; abundance: -; j_gene: TRBJ2-5; v_gene: TRBV5-4; CDR3nt: TGTGCCAGCAGCGTTACAGTGGGCCAAGAGACCCAGTACTTC; CDR3aa: CASSVTVGQETQYF
d_gene: -; abundance: -; j_gene: TRBJ1-2; v_gene: TRBV4-3; CDR3nt: TGCGCCAGCAGCCAAGATCGAGGGGTAGGCTACACCTTC; CDR3aa: CASSQDRGVGYTF
d_gene: TRBD1; abundance: -; j_gene: TRBJ2-3; v_gene: TRBV2; CDR3nt: TGTGCCAGCAGCGGACAGGGGGCGACAGATACGCAGTATTTT; CDR3aa: CASSGQGATDTQYF
d_gene: -; abundance: -; j_gene: TRBJ1-2; v_gene: TRBV18; CDR3nt: TGTGCCAGCTCCCCCTTCGGAGATGGCTACACCTTC; CDR3aa: CASSPFGDGYTF
d_gene: -; abundance: -; j_gene: TRBJ1-6; v_gene: TRBV2; CDR3nt: TGTGCCAGCAGTGCAGGGGAAGTTTTAACCCTCCACTTT; CDR3aa: CASSAGEVLTLHF
d_gene: -; abundance: -; j_gene: TRBJ2-1; v_gene: TRBV2; CDR3nt: TGTGCCAGCAGGGGATACAATGAGCAGTTCTTC; CDR3aa: CASRGYNEQFF
d_gene: -; abundance: -; j_gene: TRBJ1-1; v_gene: TRBV12-3/TRBV12-4; CDR3nt: TGTGCCAGCAGTCGCCTCTCCACAGCTTTCTTT; CDR3aa: CASSRLSTAFF